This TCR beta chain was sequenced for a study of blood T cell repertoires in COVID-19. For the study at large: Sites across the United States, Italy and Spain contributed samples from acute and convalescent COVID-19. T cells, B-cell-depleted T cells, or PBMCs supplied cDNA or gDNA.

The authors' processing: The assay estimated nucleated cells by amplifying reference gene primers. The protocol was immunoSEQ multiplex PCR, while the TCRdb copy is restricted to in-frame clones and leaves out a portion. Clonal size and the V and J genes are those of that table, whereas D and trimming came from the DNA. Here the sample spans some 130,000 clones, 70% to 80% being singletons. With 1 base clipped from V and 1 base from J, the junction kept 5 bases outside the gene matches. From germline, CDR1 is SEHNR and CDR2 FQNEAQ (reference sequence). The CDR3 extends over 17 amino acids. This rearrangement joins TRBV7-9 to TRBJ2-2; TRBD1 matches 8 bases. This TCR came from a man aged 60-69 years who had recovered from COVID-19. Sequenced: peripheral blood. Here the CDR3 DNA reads TGTGCCAGCAGCTTAGAACCAGGGGGCAGGAACACCGGGGAGCTGTTTTTT. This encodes CASSLEPGGRNTGELFF. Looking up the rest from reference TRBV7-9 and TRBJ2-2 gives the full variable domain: DTGVSQNPRHKITKRGQNVTFRCDPISEHNRLYWYRQTLGQGPEFLTYFQNEAQLEKSRLLSDRFSAERPKGSFSTLEIQRTEQGDSAMYLCASSLEPGGRNTGELFFGEGSRLTVL.